This TCR beta chain derives from a study of T cell changes during pregnancy in multiple sclerosis. Generated by immunoSEQ multiplex PCR, the TCRdb table keeps only in-frame clones and is missing some. The sample includes about 75,000 clones, around 92% seen only once; the top ten take approximately 0.88%. V lost 1 base to trimming and J lost 1 base; unmatched junction nucleotides: 5. Germline CDR1 is SGHTA and CDR2 is FQGNSA. This CDR3 comprises 17 residues. This TCR was recovered from a female donor in good health, enrolled as a control in a pregnancy study. The chain joins TRBV7-2 to TRBJ1-1; 11 bases fit TRBD1. The input for sequencing was peripheral blood, taken in the first trimester of pregnancy. The CDR3 is CASSLGGTGGGNTEAFF. CDR3 nucleotide sequence: TGTGCCAGCAGCTTAGGAGGGACAGGGGGAGGGAACACTGAAGCTTTCTTT.